Listed below are T cell receptor beta chains from one sample, sequenced in a study of Ad26.COV2.S vaccination and SARS-CoV-2 variants. Assay used: immunoSEQ multiplex PCR; TCRdb lists only in-frame clones, some missing. The table records more than 350,000 clones, about 93% of them present only once. The material was peripheral blood, obtained in a trial of Ad26.COV2.S vaccine versus placebo. The receptor source for this set is a person between 18 and 65 years old who received the Ad26.COV2.S COVID-19 vaccine or a placebo. Each CDR3 is given with its conserved first and last residue. D genes are given only for firm matches. The size of a clone is reported for some rows only, either as once, few or many, or as a class for expanded clones.

J gene | V gene | clone size | D gene | CDR3 DNA | CDR3 protein
TRBJ2-7 | TRBV23-1 | NA | NA | TGCGCCAGCAGTCAATCCAAAGGGGGGCCGGCTAAGTACGAGCAGTACTTC | CASSQSKGGPAKYEQYF
TRBJ1-1 | TRBV10-3 | NA | TRBD1 | TGTGCCACAATGGACAGGGGGACCACTGAAGCTTTCTTT | CATMDRGTTEAFF
TRBJ1-1 | TRBV7-2 | NA | NA | TGTGCCAGCAGTAAAAAGGAACTGGGCATGAACACTGAAGCTTTCTTT | CASSKKELGMNTEAFF
TRBJ2-1 | TRBV15 | NA | TRBD2 | TGTGCCACCCAGTTGACCACTAGCGGGAGTGATGAGCAGTTCTTC | CATQLTTSGSDEQFF
TRBJ2-7 | TRBV3-1/TRBV3-2 | NA | TRBD2 | TGTGCCAGCAGCCAAGTAGCGGGAGTAGGTGAGCAGTACTTC | CASSQVAGVGEQYF
TRBJ2-1 | TRBV9 | NA | TRBD2 | TGTGCCAGCAGCCCACCGGGACTAGGCATTTACAATGAGCAGTTCTTC | CASSPPGLGIYNEQFF
TRBJ1-1 | TRBV7-2 | NA | NA | TGTGCCAGCAGCTTAGTAGAGAACACTGAAGCTTTCTTT | CASSLVENTEAFF
TRBJ1-6 | TRBV2 | NA | NA | TGTGCCAGCAGGGCGGATAATTCACCCCTCCACTTT | CASRADNSPLHF
TRBJ2-3 | TRBV24-1 | NA | NA | TGTGCCACCAGTGTGGACGCCGCAGATACGCAGTATTTT | CATSVDAADTQYF
TRBJ1-2 | TRBV20-1 | NA | NA | TGCGTGGGGAGGGCAAACTATGGCTACACCTTC | CVGRANYGYTF
TRBJ2-7 | TRBV12-5 | NA | TRBD2 | TGTGCTAGTGGGGGGGAGCTAGCGGTCTACGAGCAGTACTTC | CASGGELAVYEQYF
TRBJ2-7 | TRBV7-2 | NA | TRBD1 | TGTGCCAGCAGCTTAAACAGGGGGGACTACGAGCAGTACTTC | CASSLNRGDYEQYF
TRBJ1-2 | TRBV4-3 | NA | NA | TGCGCCAGCAGCCAAGAAACCTATGGCTACACCTTC | CASSQETYGYTF
TRBJ2-5 | TRBV7-9 | NA | NA | TGTGCCAGCAGCGCCTTCGGCCGGTACCAAGAGACCCAGTACTTC | CASSAFGRYQETQYF
TRBJ2-7 | TRBV7-6 | NA | NA | TGTGCCAGCAGCTTTGGGACCGAAAACTACGAGCAGTACTTC | CASSFGTENYEQYF
TRBJ1-1 | TRBV5-1 | NA | NA | TGCGCCAGCAGCTTGGGAACTCAGGGCGTCACTGAAGCTTTCTTT | CASSLGTQGVTEAFF
TRBJ1-6 | TRBV19 | NA | TRBD1 | TGTGCCAGTAGGCAGGGGGCAAATAATTCACCCCTCCACTTT | CASRQGANNSPLHF
TRBJ2-1 | TRBV24-1 | NA | TRBD2 | TGTGCCACCAGTGATCCCTGGCGGGAGGCCAACAATGAGCAGTTCTTC | CATSDPWREANNEQFF
TRBJ1-4 | TRBV5-4 | NA | NA | TGTGCCAGCAGCACCGAGGGGGGGGAAAATGAAAAACTGTTTTTT | CASSTEGGENEKLFF
TRBJ2-2 | TRBV23-1 | once | NA | TGCGCCAGCAGAAGAGCTGCGCAGCTTAACACCGGGGAGCTGTTTTTT | CASRRAAQLNTGELFF
TRBJ2-7 | TRBV18 | NA | TRBD2 | TGTGCCAGCTCACCTCCGGGACTACGATACGAGCAGTACTTC | CASSPPGLRYEQYF
TRBJ2-1 | TRBV11-3 | NA | NA | TGTGCCAGCAGCTTTAGATTGACAGGTGGGGATGGTGAGCAGTTCTTC | CASSFRLTGGDGEQFF